A selection of T cell receptor beta chains follows, all from one sample in a study of blood T cell repertoires in COVID-19. Assay: immunoSEQ multiplex PCR; the TCRdb copy retains only in-frame clones and omits some. The table lists 50,000 or so clones, more than 85% of them singletons, with less than 1.2% in the top ten. The sample taken for sequencing was peripheral blood. These receptors all come from a man aged 55 to 69 with COVID-19, enrolled during active disease. Both conserved end residues are trimmed from each CDR3. The order of the fields is V gene, J gene, CDR3 protein.

>TRBV19|TRBJ2-2
ASSIARVGTGELF
>TRBV28|TRBJ2-2
ASSLTRGPTGELF
>TRBV25-1|TRBJ2-1
ASSERVRGRSYNEQF
>TRBV7-2|TRBJ1-3
ASSLDIRFSGNTIY
>TRBV2|TRBJ2-3
ASSEYTSVQDTQY
>TRBV11-2|TRBJ2-1
ASSLVASGAGEQF
>TRBV6-2/TRBV6-3|TRBJ2-1
ASSETQGARYNEQF
>TRBV11-1|TRBJ2-1
ASSPRDYNEQF
>TRBV15|TRBJ1-1
ATAPREVLNTEAF
>TRBV20-1|TRBJ1-2
SASSRGGEGYT
>TRBV7-9|TRBJ2-1
ASSLGDNEQF
>TRBV6-5|TRBJ2-7
ASSYLAGSYEQY
>TRBV2|TRBJ2-3
ASSSQGRSTDTQY
>TRBV3-1/TRBV3-2|TRBJ2-2
ASSHRGTGELF
>TRBV6-4|TRBJ1-1
ASTLTGSTEAF
>TRBV19|TRBJ1-2
ASSIAGASGYT